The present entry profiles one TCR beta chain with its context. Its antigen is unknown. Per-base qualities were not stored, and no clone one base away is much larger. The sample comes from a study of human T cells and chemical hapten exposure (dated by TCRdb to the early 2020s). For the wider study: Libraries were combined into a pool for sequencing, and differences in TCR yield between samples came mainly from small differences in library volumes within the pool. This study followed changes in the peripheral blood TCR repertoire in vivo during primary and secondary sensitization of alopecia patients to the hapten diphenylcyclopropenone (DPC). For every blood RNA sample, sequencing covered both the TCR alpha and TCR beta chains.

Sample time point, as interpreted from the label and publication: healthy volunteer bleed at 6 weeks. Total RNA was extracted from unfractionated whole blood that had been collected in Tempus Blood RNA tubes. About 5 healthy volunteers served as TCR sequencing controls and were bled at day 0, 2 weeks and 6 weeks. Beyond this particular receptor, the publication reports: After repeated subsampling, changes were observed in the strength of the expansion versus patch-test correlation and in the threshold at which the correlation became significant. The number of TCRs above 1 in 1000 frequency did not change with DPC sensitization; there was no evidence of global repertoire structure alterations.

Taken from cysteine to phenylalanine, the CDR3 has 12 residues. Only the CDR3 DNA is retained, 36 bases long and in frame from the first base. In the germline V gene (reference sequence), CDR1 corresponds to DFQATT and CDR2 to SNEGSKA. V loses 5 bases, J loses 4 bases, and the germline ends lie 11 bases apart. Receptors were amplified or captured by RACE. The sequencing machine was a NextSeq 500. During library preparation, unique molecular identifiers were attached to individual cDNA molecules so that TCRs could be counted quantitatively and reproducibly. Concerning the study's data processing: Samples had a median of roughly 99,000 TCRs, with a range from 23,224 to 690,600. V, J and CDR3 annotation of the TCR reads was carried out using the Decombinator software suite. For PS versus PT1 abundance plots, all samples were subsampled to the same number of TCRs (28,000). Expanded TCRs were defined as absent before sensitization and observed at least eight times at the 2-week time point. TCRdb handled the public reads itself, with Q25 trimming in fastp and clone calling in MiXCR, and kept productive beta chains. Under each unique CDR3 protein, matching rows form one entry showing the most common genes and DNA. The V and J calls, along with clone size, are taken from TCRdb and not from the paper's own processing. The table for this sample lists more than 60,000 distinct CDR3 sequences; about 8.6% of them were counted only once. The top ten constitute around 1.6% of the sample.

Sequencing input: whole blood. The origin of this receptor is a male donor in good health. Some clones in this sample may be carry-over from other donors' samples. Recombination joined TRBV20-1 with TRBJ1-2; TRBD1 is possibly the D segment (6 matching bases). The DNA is TGCAGTGCTCTCCAGGGGACCTATGGCTACACCTTC. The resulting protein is CSALQGTYGYTF.